This TCR beta chain was identified during a study of identical twins. Study-level points and caveats: The authors drew conclusions from cross-sectional statistical analysis rather than following the same donors.

TCRdb re-called the 5' RACE reads with MiXCR, one entry per CDR3 protein. The sample holds over 600,000 distinct CDR3 sequences, 20% to 25% seen once. With 8 bases removed from V and 7 bases from J, the gap between germline ends came to 15 bases. The CDR3 consists of 13 residues. To note about this clonotype: The target antigen is unknown.

These records were also assigned to another study, of T cells expressing NK-cell markers. This second study says: The study found these clonotypes also leading the CD3+CD56-NKG2C+ fraction in a few donors.

This clonotype was obtained from a woman aged 18-29 years in good health. V gene TRBV12-3 or TRBV12-4 combines with J gene TRBJ1-5; D is possibly TRBD1 (5 bases). The sequencing input was PBMCs. CDR3 DNA: TGTGCCAGCCAATACAGGCCGGCGCAGCCCCAGCATTTT. Translation gives CASQYRPAQPQHF.